This entry concerns a single T cell receptor (beta chain). The antigen is unknown. This sample is part of a study of T cells in localized non-small cell lung cancer. Produced via immunoSEQ multiplex PCR; TCRdb's table is partial and in-frame only. Altogether about 2,500 clones are present, 21% being singletons, with the ten largest covering 11%. Notes on the study in general: Uninvolved adjacent lung had the highest recorded T cell clonality, with tumor below it. Adjacent lung was found to contain a median roughly 60 of the top 100 tumor clones. Blood T cell density predicted longer survival; adjacent-lung clonality, shorter.

Adjacent lung was taken at least 2 cm from the tumor margin, free of atypia. From germline, CDR1 is SQVTM and CDR2 ANQGSEA. Deletions cut 3 bases from V and 3 bases from J, with 19 bases between. The CDR3 is made up of 16 amino acids. This receptor was identified in a woman aged 40-75 years with stage I lung adenocarcinoma. The chain links TRBV29-1 to TRBJ2-3; D may be TRBD1 (5 bases). The sequencing used normal lung tissue next to the tumor, collected before any cancer treatment. This CDR3 is CSVDQGIPSVTDTQYF. Here the CDR3 DNA reads TGCAGCGTTGACCAGGGCATTCCCTCCGTAACAGATACGCAGTATTTT.